A selection of T cell receptor beta chains follows, all from one sample in a study of neoadjuvant anti-PD-1 for oral cavity cancer. Using immunoSEQ multiplex PCR, the repertoire was profiled, and TCRdb retains in-frame clones only, with some absent. The sample holds approximately 68,000 clones, approximately 87% seen once. The sequenced sample was PBMCs, obtained after nivolumab (anti-PD-1) treatment. The receptors shown here come from a person between 35 and 79 years old with oral cavity squamous cell carcinoma. Both conserved end residues are part of each CDR3.

TRBV23-1,TRBJ2-3,CASSPLMGGCRGGTQYF
TRBV25-1,TRBJ2-5,CASSDRGNQETQYF
TRBV4-1,TRBJ1-3,CASSQVSVSGNTIYF
TRBV27,TRBJ2-7,CASSSLTSGVYEQYF
TRBV19,TRBJ1-1,CASSTGIHTEAFF
TRBV28,TRBJ1-2,CASSFPANYGYTF
TRBV10-1,TRBJ1-1,CASSKGQPGTEAFF
TRBV9,TRBJ2-3,CASSVQAGGSTDTQYF
TRBV19,TRBJ1-2,CASSTGQGYHGYTF
TRBV29-1,TRBJ1-4,CSGQGSRNEKLFF
TRBV11-2,TRBJ2-3,CASSQLRDPPDTQYF
TRBV28,TRBJ2-7,CASSLLTGGHEQYF
TRBV29-1,TRBJ2-3,CSVGRQLPSTDTQYF
TRBV4-1,TRBJ2-6,CASSRGSSGANVLTF
TRBV4-1,TRBJ2-3,CASSQVRRSDTQYF
TRBV7-2,TRBJ1-2,CASKQMTGKANYGYTF
TRBV5-1,TRBJ1-2,CASSMAIRGAGYGYTF
TRBV11-2,TRBJ2-1,CASSLERTGDNEQFF
TRBV5-1,TRBJ2-1,CASSSTTRGSREQFF
TRBV13,TRBJ2-3,CASSLGSFLPDTQYF
TRBV7-9,TRBJ2-7,CASSLGTNYEQYF
TRBV7-9,TRBJ1-4,CASSLTGTPELFF
TRBV5-1,TRBJ2-7,CASSRMGLAELYEQYF
TRBV9,TRBJ2-7,CASGGVYEQYF
TRBV5-1,TRBJ1-1,CASSLHRDSTEAFF
TRBV6-1,TRBJ2-1,CASTIAGEHNEQFF
TRBV5-5,TRBJ1-1,CASSLMGTNTEAFF
TRBV6-5,TRBJ2-5,CASSYGGGRETQYF
TRBV5-1,TRBJ2-3,CASSAGTGLDTQYF